This T cell receptor beta chain was recovered during a study of blood T cells in healthy people across ages. Study conclusions and caveats: Higher diversity and more naive CD4+ cells were features of long-lived donors, compared to aged donors. Percentage of naive T cells showed a strong correlation with TCR beta diversity.

Germline V gene lookup returns CDR1 MNHEY and CDR2 SVGEGT. This CDR3 is built from 14 residues. V dropped 10 bases and J dropped 4 bases, with 19 bases sitting between them. With regard to this clonotype: The antigen is not known.

Using a J-beta primer mix together with a sample-barcoded 5' primer, a second PCR was run for about 6 to 11 cycles. TCRdb re-derived calls from the 5' RACE reads in MiXCR, one entry per CDR3 protein. The sample gives about 640,000 distinct CDR3 sequences, 58% of which show up once; 30% to 45% is in the top ten. The rearrangement links TRBV6-2 or TRBV6-3 to TRBJ1-1; no clear D gene. This TCR was sampled from a man aged 55 to 70 in good health. Source material: blood. CDR3 in DNA: TGTGCCATCACCCAAAGGGAGGGAGGCACTGAAGCTTTCTTT. This encodes CAITQREGGTEAFF.